This is a list of T cell receptor beta chains from one sample in a study of blood T cells in healthy people across ages. MiXCR, run by TCRdb on the 5' RACE reads, gives a single entry per CDR3 protein. The profile shows fewer than 1,200,000 distinct CDR3 sequences, less than 25% of them singletons. The same data also contributed to another study, on T cells of mothers and their children.

Sequencing was carried out using blood. The receptors here all came from a girl aged 2 to 9 in good health. Both conserved end residues are part of each CDR3. The order of the fields is V gene, CDR3 length, D gene, CDR3 protein. D genes are given only for firm matches.

v_gene: TRBV5-1
len: 16
d_gene: NA
CDR3aa: CASSFSQAGVQETQYF

v_gene: TRBV7-3
len: 17
d_gene: TRBD2
CDR3aa: CASSLMGGGATADEQFF

v_gene: TRBV5-1
len: 13
d_gene: NA
CDR3aa: CASSEQGGTEAFF

v_gene: TRBV24-1
len: 13
d_gene: NA
CDR3aa: CATSGVGETEAFF

v_gene: TRBV20-1
len: 12
d_gene: NA
CDR3aa: CSPEDEPGEQYF

v_gene: TRBV10-3
len: 13
d_gene: TRBD1
CDR3aa: CAISGTGVSGYTF

v_gene: TRBV9
len: 14
d_gene: NA
CDR3aa: CASSVDKGVYGYTF

v_gene: TRBV7-2
len: 17
d_gene: TRBD2
CDR3aa: CASSLGSSGVRSETQYF

v_gene: TRBV20-1
len: 16
d_gene: NA
CDR3aa: CSARTGTGATNEKLFF

v_gene: TRBV2
len: 15
d_gene: TRBD2
CDR3aa: CASNSRLAGAREQFF

v_gene: TRBV7-9
len: 17
d_gene: NA
CDR3aa: CASSPSVVGFGTDTQYF

v_gene: TRBV7-2
len: 14
d_gene: TRBD1
CDR3aa: CASSLARQGNGYTF

v_gene: TRBV28
len: 14
d_gene: NA
CDR3aa: CASSLDTLSFEQYF

v_gene: TRBV7-2
len: 13
d_gene: TRBD1
CDR3aa: CASSFKGAETQYF

v_gene: TRBV18
len: 14
d_gene: NA
CDR3aa: CAGSPPGTFSPLHF

v_gene: TRBV5-6
len: 16
d_gene: TRBD1
CDR3aa: CASTVYGTVKSTEAFF